This TCR beta chain is drawn from a study of T cell responses to AZD1222 COVID-19 vaccine. Findings and caveats of the study: Donor demographics were predominantly white British with a female majority; clonal diversity may be underestimated.

V was cut by 1 base and J by 1 base, with 10 bases left in between. The germline CDR1 and CDR2 sequences are KGHSH and LQKENI. This CDR3 contains 15 residues. Data came from immunoSEQ multiplex PCR; TCRdb stores just in-frame clones and leaves some out. The sample yields fewer than 110,000 clones, around nine tenths seen once. This clone was picked up a small number of times. What it recognizes is unknown. The analysis combined second doses at about 4 or about 12 weeks. This sequence joins TRBV18 and TRBJ1-2; D gene unclear. Source: peripheral blood, taken 28 days after the second AZD1222 dose. The sequence came from an adult who received the AZD1222 COVID-19 vaccine. The CDR3 is CASSPREIFNYGYTF. The CDR3 DNA follows: TGTGCCAGCTCACCACGGGAGATCTTTAACTATGGCTACACCTTC.